This T cell receptor beta chain was obtained from a study of glioma-infiltrating T cells after dendritic cell vaccination. Patients had residual fresh-frozen tumor tissue and more than two years of survival data. PBMC sampling occurred before vaccination, two weeks after the third dose, and at progression. The assay was immunoSEQ multiplex PCR, and TCRdb's table has in-frame clones only and misses some. The sample gives roughly 98,000 clones, about nine tenths of which show up once; more than 15% is in the top ten. J was trimmed by 9 bases and V by 7 bases; bases with no gene match: 14. CDR1 is SGHRS and CDR2 is YFSETQ in the germline V gene. The CDR3 runs 16 residues.

The specimen was blood, collected before dendritic cell vaccination. The chain has TRBV5-1 and TRBJ2-1; 12 bases are a match to TRBD1. The TCR sequence derives from a human donor with glioblastoma. CDR3 nucleotide sequence: TGCGCCAGCTTTAACCTTGGGGACAGGGGGCAAGGTGAGCAGTTCTTC. It translates to CASFNLGDRGQGEQFF.